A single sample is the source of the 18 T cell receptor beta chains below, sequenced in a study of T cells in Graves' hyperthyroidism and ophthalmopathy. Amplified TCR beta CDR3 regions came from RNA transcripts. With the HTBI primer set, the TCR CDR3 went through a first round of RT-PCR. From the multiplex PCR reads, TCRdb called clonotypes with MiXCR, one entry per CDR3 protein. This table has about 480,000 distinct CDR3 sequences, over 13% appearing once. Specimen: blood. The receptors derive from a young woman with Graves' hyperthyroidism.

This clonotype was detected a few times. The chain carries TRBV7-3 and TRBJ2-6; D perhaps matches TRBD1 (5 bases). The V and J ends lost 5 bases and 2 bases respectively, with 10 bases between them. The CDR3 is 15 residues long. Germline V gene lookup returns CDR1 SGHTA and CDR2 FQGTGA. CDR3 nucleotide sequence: TGTGCCAGCAGCCTAGGGGCGGCTGGGGCCAACGTCCTGACTTTC. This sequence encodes CASSLGAAGANVLTF. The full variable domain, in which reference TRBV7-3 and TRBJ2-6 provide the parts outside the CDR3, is GAGVSQTPSNKVTEKGKYVELRCDPISGHTALYWYRQSLGQGPEFLIYFQGTGAADDSGLPNDRFFAVRPEGSVSTLKIQRTERGDSAVYLCASSLGAAGANVLTFGAGSRLTVL.

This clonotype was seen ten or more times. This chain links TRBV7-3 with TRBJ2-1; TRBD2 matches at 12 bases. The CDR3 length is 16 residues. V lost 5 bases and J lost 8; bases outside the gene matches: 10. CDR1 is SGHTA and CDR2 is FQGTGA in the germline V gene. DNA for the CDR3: TGTGCCAGCAGCAATCCACTAGCGGGAGGCCACGATGAGCAGTTCTTC. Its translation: CASSNPLAGGHDEQFF. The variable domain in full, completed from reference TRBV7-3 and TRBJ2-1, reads GAGVSQTPSNKVTEKGKYVELRCDPISGHTALYWYRQSLGQGPEFLIYFQGTGAADDSGLPNDRFFAVRPEGSVSTLKIQRTERGDSAVYLCASSNPLAGGHDEQFFGPGTRLTVL.

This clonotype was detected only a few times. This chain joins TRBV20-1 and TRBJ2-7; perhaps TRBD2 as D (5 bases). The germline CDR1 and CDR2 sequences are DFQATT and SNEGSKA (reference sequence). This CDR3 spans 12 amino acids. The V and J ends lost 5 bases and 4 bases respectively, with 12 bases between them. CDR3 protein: CSASPSGYEQYV. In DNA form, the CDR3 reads TGCAGTGCTTCGCCGAGCGGTTACGAGCAGTACGTC.

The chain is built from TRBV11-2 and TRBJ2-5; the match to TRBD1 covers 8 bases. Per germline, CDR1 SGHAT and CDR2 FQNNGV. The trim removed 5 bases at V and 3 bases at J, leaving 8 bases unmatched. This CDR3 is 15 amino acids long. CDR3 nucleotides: TGTGCCAGCAGCGACCGGGACAGGAGGGAAGAGACCCAGTACTTC. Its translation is CASSDRDRREETQYF.

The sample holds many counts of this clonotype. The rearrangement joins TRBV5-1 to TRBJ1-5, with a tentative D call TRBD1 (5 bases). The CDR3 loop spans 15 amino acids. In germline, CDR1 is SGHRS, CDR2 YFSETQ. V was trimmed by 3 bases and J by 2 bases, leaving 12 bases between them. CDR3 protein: CASSSQGSGNQPQHF. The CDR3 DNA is TGCGCCAGCAGCTCCCAGGGTTCGGGCAATCAGCCCCAGCATTTT.

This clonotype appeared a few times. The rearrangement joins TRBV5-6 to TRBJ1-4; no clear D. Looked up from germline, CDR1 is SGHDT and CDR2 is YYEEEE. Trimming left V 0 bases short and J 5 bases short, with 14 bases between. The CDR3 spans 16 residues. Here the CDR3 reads CASSLGFVGDNEKLFF. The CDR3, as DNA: TGTGCCAGCAGCTTGGGGTTTGTAGGTGACAATGAAAAACTGTTTTTT.

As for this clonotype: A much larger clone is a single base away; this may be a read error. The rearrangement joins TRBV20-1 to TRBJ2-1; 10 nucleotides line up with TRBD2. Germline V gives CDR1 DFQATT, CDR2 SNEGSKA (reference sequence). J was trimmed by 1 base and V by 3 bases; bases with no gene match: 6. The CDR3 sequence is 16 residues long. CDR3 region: CSASSLAGPSYNEQFF. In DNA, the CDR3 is TGCAGTGCTAGCTCACTAGCGGGACCTTCCTACAATGAGCAGTTCTTC.

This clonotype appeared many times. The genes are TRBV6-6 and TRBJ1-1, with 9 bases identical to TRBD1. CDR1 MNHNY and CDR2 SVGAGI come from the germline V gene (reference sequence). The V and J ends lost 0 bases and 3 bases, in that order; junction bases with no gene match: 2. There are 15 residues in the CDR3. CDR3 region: CASSYSTGGDTEAFF. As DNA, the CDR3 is TGTGCCAGCAGTTACTCGACAGGGGGGGACACTGAAGCTTTCTTT.

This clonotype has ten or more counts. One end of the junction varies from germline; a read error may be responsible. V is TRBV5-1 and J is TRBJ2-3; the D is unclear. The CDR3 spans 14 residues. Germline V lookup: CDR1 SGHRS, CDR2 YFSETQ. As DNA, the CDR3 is TGTGCCAGCAGTTCTGGGTTAGGGACAGATACGCAGTATTTT. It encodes CASSSGLGTDTQYF.

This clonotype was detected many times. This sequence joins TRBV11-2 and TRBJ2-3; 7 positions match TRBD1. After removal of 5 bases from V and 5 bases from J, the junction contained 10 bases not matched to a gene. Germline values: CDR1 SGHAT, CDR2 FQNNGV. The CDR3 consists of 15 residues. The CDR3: CASSPTGTVEDTQYF. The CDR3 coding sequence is TGTGCCAGCAGCCCAACAGGGACAGTTGAAGATACGCAGTATTTT. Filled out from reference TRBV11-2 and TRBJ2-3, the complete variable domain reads EAGVAQSPRYKIIEKRQSVAFWCNPISGHATLYWYQQILGQGPKLLIQFQNNGVVDDSQLPKDRFSAERLKGVDSTLKIQPAKLEDSAVYLCASSPTGTVEDTQYFGPGTRLTVL.

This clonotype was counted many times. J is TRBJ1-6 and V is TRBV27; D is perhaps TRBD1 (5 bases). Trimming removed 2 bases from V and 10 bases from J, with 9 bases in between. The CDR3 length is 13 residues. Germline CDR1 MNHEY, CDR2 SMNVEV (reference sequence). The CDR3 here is CASSLPGDSPLHF. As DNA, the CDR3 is TGTGCCAGCAGTTTACCGGGGGACTCACCCCTCCACTTT.

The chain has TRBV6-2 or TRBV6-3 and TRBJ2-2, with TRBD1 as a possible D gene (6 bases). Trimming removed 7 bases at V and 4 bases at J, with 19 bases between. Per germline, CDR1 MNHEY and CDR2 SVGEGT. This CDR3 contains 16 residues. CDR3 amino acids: CASNGWTHRVTGELFF. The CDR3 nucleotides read TGTGCCAGCAACGGGTGGACCCACAGGGTCACCGGGGAGCTGTTTTTT.

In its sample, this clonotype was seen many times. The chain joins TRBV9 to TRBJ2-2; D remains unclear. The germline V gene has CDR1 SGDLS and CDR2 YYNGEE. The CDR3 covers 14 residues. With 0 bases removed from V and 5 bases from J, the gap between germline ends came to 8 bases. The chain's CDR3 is CASSVEPRTGELFF. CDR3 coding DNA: TGTGCCAGCAGCGTAGAGCCAAGGACCGGGGAGCTGTTTTTT.

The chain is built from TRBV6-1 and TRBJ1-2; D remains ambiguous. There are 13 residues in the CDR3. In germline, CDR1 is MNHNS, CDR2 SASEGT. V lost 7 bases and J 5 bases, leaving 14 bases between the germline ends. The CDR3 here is CASTRSGDYGYTF. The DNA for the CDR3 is TGTGCCAGCACGAGGTCCGGCGATTATGGCTACACCTTC.

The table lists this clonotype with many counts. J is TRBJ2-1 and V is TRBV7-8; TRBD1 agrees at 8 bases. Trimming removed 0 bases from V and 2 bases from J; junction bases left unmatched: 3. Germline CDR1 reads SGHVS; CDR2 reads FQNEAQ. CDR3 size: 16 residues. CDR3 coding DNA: TGTGCCAGCAGCTTAGCGTACAGGGGGACCTACAATGAGCAGTTCTTC. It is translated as CASSLAYRGTYNEQFF.

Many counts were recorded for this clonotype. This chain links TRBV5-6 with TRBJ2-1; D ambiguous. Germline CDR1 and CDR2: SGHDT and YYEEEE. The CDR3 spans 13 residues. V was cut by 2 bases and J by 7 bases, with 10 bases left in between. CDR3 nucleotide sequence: TGTGCCAGCAGCTTAGGTCGGTGGAATGAGCAGTTCTTC. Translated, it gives CASSLGRWNEQFF.

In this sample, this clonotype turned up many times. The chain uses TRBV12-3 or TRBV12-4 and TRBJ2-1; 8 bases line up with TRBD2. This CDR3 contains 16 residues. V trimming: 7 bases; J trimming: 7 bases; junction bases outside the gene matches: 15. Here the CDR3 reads CASTPSSTSGLNEQFF. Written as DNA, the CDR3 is TGTGCCAGCACCCCATCCTCAACTAGCGGATTAAATGAGCAGTTCTTC.

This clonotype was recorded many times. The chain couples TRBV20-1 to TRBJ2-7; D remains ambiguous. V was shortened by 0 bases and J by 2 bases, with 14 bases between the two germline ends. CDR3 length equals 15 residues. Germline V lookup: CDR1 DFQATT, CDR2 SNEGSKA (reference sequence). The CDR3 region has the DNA TGCAGTGCTAGAGATCACCAGCGAAAGGCCTACGAGCAGTACTTC. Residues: CSARDHQRKAYEQYF.